Following are 18 T cell receptor beta chains from one sample sequenced in a study of blood T cell repertoires in COVID-19. Measured with immunoSEQ multiplex PCR; TCRdb has only the in-frame clones, and not every one. The data contain hundreds of thousands of clones, about 90% of them singletons. The sample was peripheral blood. The receptors were gathered from a woman aged 45-65 years with COVID-19, enrolled during active disease.

CDR3 DNA sequence: TGTGCCAGCAGCCACCCCGGGACTAGCGGGCTAGGTGAGCAGTTCTTC. Its protein product is CASSHPGTSGLGEQFF. This chain uses TRBV7-9 with TRBJ2-1; 12 nucleotides agree with TRBD2. Trimming took 5 bases from V and 9 from J; bases not matched to a gene: 11. Germline lookup yields CDR1 SEHNR and CDR2 FQNEAQ (reference sequence). CDR3 length equals 16 residues.

This chain uses TRBV5-1 with TRBJ2-2; tentatively, D is TRBD1 (6 bases). Trimming took off 2 bases at V and 4 bases at J, with 12 bases between the two ends. CDR3 length equals 15 residues. Germline CDR1 reads SGHRS; CDR2 reads YFSETQ. Here the CDR3 DNA reads TGCGCCAGCAGCTTACAGGGTTATGGCACCGGGGAGCTGTTTTTT. Amino acid sequence: CASSLQGYGTGELFF.

The gene calls are TRBV19 and TRBJ1-5; weak D call: TRBD1 (6 bases). V lost 6 bases, J lost 2 bases, and 17 bases lay in between. Germline loops: CDR1 LNHDA, CDR2 SQIVND (reference sequence). The CDR3 length is 16 residues. For the CDR3, the DNA is TGTGCCAGTAGATCGACAGGACGGAGCGGCAATCAGCCCCAGCATTTT. Its translation is CASRSTGRSGNQPQHF.

The chain recombines TRBV5-1 with TRBJ2-1, with 7 nucleotides matching TRBD1. The CDR3 length is 15 residues. CDR1 is SGHRS and CDR2 is YFSETQ in the germline V gene. V was pared by 1 base and J by 8 bases, with 9 bases of the junction left unmatched. This chain's CDR3 is CASSLIPRQGDEQFF. CDR3 in DNA: TGCGCCAGCAGCTTGATCCCCCGACAGGGAGATGAGCAGTTCTTC.

The CDR3 protein is CASSLMGQGVLNTEAFF. Here the CDR3 DNA reads TGTGCCAGCAGCTTAATGGGACAGGGGGTACTGAACACTGAAGCTTTCTTT. The chain is built from TRBV7-3 and TRBJ1-1; TRBD1 matches at 11 bases. V shed 1 base and J 0 bases; nucleotides not matched to a gene: 4. CDR1 is SGHTA and CDR2 is FQGTGA in the germline V gene. The CDR3 totals 17 residues.

This rearrangement joins TRBV19 to TRBJ2-2; TRBD2 aligns across 7 bases. Germline V CDR1 and CDR2: LNHDA, SQIVND (reference sequence). This CDR3 is 16 amino acids long. The V segment lost 5 bases and the J segment 3 bases; nucleotides outside the gene matches: 9. As DNA, the CDR3 is TGTGCCAGTAGTCTCGGACTGGGAGGGGACACCGGGGAGCTGTTTTTT. Protein: CASSLGLGGDTGELFF.

J is TRBJ2-1 and V is TRBV7-2, with 9 bases identical to TRBD2. Germline lookup yields CDR1 SGHTA and CDR2 FQGNSA. The CDR3 consists of 14 residues. V was clipped by 5 bases and J by 7 bases; unmatched bases: 6. Here the CDR3 reads CASSLGGGVNEQFF. The CDR3 region has the DNA TGTGCCAGCAGCCTAGGCGGGGGGGTGAATGAGCAGTTCTTC. Looking up the rest from reference TRBV7-2 and TRBJ2-1 gives the full variable domain: GAGVSQSPSNKVTEKGKDVELRCDPISGHTALYWYRQSLGQGLEFLIYFQGNSAPDKSGLPSDRFSAERTGGSVSTLTIQRTQQEDSAVYLCASSLGGGVNEQFFGPGTRLTVL.

The chain combines TRBV5-4 with TRBJ2-5, with TRBD1 matching 7 bases. The J segment lost 2 bases and the V segment lost 4 bases, leaving 5 bases of the junction unmatched. The length of the CDR3 is 14 residues. Germline V gene sequence: CDR1 SGHNT, CDR2 YYREEE (reference sequence). CDR3 in amino acids: CASSPGTAQETQYF. As DNA, the CDR3 is TGTGCCAGCAGCCCCGGGACAGCTCAAGAGACCCAGTACTTC.

The CDR3 coding sequence is TGTGCCAGCAGTTTAGATGGACTAGCGGGAGCCTACGAGCAGTACTTC. The encoded protein is CASSLDGLAGAYEQYF. The V gene is TRBV27, the J gene TRBJ2-7; TRBD2 agrees at 13 bases. Germline V gene lookup returns CDR1 MNHEY and CDR2 SMNVEV (reference sequence). J lost 2 bases, V lost 2 bases, and 3 bases had no gene match. The CDR3 has 16 amino acids.

Of note for this clone: At one boundary the junction diverges from the germline segment, which might be a read error. The chain carries TRBV9 and TRBJ1-1; 9 nucleotides align to TRBD1. The germline V gene has CDR1 SGDLS and CDR2 YYNGEE. The CDR3 loop spans 13 amino acids. CDR3 nucleotide sequence: TGTGCCAGCAGCGGGACGGGACAGGGTGAAGTTTTCTTT. It is translated as CASSGTGQGEVFF.

The chain employs TRBV6-5 and TRBJ2-1, with TRBD1 as a possible D gene (6 bases). The CDR3 has 14 residues. Germline V gene data show CDR1 as MNHEY and CDR2 as SVGAGI. Trimming removed 7 bases from V and 0 bases from J, with 10 bases in between. CDR3 residues: CASKPGHSYNEQFF. For the CDR3, the DNA is TGTGCCAGCAAACCGGGACACTCCTACAATGAGCAGTTCTTC.

The gene calls are TRBV7-2 and TRBJ2-5; possible D gene TRBD1, 5 bases. The CDR3 is 14 amino acids. V was clipped by 3 bases and J by 5 bases, with 13 bases between them. Germline CDR1 reads SGHTA; CDR2 reads FQGNSA. CDR3 nucleotides: TGTGCCAGCAGCTTCCGCAGGGTTGGCGAGACCCAGTACTTC. This encodes CASSFRRVGETQYF.

The chain carries TRBV7-2 and TRBJ1-5; D gene ambiguous. The CDR3 runs 15 residues. Germline V gene lookup returns CDR1 SGHTA and CDR2 FQGNSA. Trimming took 5 bases from V and 0 from J, leaving 11 bases between them. CDR3 nucleotides: TGTGCCAGCAGCGTAAGGTCAGGTAGCAATCAGCCCCAGCATTTT. Translation gives CASSVRSGSNQPQHF.

This chain links TRBV18 with TRBJ2-3, with a possible D match to TRBD1 (6 bases). V was trimmed by 5 bases and J by 0 bases, leaving 21 bases between them. The V gene's germline CDR1 is KGHSH and CDR2 LQKENI. This CDR3 spans 18 amino acids. CDR3 nucleotides: TGTGCCAGCTCAGCCTTAAAACGGACAGTTTCTAGCACAGATACGCAGTATTTT. Translation: CASSALKRTVSSTDTQYF.

The chain couples TRBV6-2 or TRBV6-3 to TRBJ2-1; a possible D gene is TRBD1 (6 bases). The CDR3 has 17 amino acids. The germline V gene has CDR1 MNHEY and CDR2 SVGEGT. The V gene lost 2 bases and the J gene lost 5 bases, with 19 bases spanning the gap. This chain's CDR3 is CASSYLRDRTLNNEQFF. CDR3 bases: TGTGCCAGCAGTTACCTTAGAGACAGGACACTGAACAATGAGCAGTTCTTC.

The V call is TRBV29-1, the J call TRBJ2-3, with a possible D match to TRBD1 (5 bases). V was trimmed by 6 bases and J by 3 bases, leaving 7 bases between them. CDR1 is SQVTM and CDR2 is ANQGSEA in the germline V gene. There are 11 residues in the CDR3. DNA of the CDR3: TGCAGCGTCGGACAAACAGATACGCAGTATTTT. This translates into CSVGQTDTQYF.

The chain has TRBV7-9 and TRBJ2-7; 9 bases align to TRBD1. Germline assignment: CDR1 SEHNR and CDR2 FQNEAQ (reference sequence). There are 14 residues in the CDR3. V dropped 5 bases and J dropped 2; count of bases not matched to a gene: 4. The CDR3, as DNA: TGTGCCAGCAGCCGTACAGGGGGCACCTACGAGCAGTACTTC. Residues: CASSRTGGTYEQYF.

The V gene is TRBV4-1, the J gene TRBJ2-1, with 11 positions matching TRBD2. Per germline, CDR1 MGHRA and CDR2 YSYEKL. J lost 4 bases, V lost 2 bases, and 4 bases had no gene match. The CDR3 spans 16 residues. The CDR3 sequence: CASSQSRTSGYNEQFF. The CDR3, as DNA: TGCGCCAGCAGCCAAAGTCGGACTAGCGGGTACAATGAGCAGTTCTTC.